This T cell receptor beta chain derives from a study of T cells of healthy individuals. At least ten counts were recorded for this clonotype. A single record per CDR3 protein comes from TCRdb applying MiXCR to the 5' RACE reads. The sample has about 53,000 distinct CDR3 sequences, about 14% seen once. Trimming removed 3 bases at V and 3 bases at J, with 14 bases between. The CDR3 is 14 residues long. Germline CDR1 DFQATT, CDR2 SNEGSKA (reference sequence). The rearrangement uses TRBV20-1 and TRBJ2-5; D is tentatively TRBD1 or TRBD2 (5 bases each). This sequence originates from a human donor in good health. The CDR3, as DNA: TGCAGTGCTAGCAGAAATCTGGGGGAAGAGACCCAGTACTTC. Amino acids: CSASRNLGEETQYF.